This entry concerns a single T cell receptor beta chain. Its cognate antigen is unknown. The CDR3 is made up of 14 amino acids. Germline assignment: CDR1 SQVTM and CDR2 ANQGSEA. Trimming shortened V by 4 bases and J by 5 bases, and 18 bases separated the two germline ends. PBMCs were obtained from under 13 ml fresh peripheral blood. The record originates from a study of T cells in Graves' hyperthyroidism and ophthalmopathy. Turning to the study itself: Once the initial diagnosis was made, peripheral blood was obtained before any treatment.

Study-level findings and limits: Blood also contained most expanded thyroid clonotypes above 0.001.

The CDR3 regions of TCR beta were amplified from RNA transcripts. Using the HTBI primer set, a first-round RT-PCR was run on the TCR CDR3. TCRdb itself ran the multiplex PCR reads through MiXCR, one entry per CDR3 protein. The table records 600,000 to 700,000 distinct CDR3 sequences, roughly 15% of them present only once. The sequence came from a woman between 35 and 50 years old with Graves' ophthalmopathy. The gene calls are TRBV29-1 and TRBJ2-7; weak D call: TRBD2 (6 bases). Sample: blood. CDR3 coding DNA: TGCAGCGTTGTGCCAGGGAGGACGGAGAACGAGCAGTACTTC. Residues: CSVVPGRTENEQYF.